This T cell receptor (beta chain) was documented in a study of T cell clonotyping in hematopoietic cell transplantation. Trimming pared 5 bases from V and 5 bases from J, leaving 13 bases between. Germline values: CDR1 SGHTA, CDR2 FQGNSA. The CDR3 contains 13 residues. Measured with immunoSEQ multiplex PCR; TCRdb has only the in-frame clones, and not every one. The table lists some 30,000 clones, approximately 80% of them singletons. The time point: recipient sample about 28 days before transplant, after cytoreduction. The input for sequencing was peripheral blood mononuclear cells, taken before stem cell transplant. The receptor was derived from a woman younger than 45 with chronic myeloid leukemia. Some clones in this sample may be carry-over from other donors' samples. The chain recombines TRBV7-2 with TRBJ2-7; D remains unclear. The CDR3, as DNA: TGTGCCAGCAGCCCCTGGCAGGCCCACGAGCAGTACTTC. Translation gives CASSPWQAHEQYF.